The 17 T cell receptor beta chains below were found in one sample sequenced in a study of T-cell memory formation after mild COVID-19. TCRdb re-derived calls from the 5' RACE reads in MiXCR, one entry per CDR3 protein. Here the sample spans around 500,000 distinct CDR3 sequences, about 18% being singletons. Sequenced sample: PBMCs or a T cell subset sorted from them (not recorded which). These receptors were collected from an adult woman who had mild COVID-19 (a few samples of this study predate the infection). Cell type and time point are not known.

This chain links TRBV7-9 with TRBJ2-1; 7 nucleotides line up with TRBD2. Germline-derived CDR1 and CDR2 are SEHNR and FQNEAQ (reference sequence). Trimming cost V 5 bases and J 8 bases; bases outside gene matches: 15. CDR3 length: 16 amino acids. The CDR3 sequence is CASSPLSGIPHHEQFF. DNA of the CDR3: TGTGCCAGCAGCCCCCTGAGCGGGATCCCCCACCATGAGCAGTTCTTC.

This clonotype was picked up a small number of times. This chain joins TRBV2 and TRBJ1-2; tentative D call: TRBD1 (6 bases). CDR3 length: 13 amino acids. Germline CDR1 reads SNHLY; CDR2 reads FYNNEI. V shed 7 bases and J shed 6 bases, with 15 bases lying between them. The CDR3 here is CASTQQGINGYTF. The CDR3 nucleotides read TGTGCCAGCACTCAACAGGGAATAAATGGCTACACCTTC.

The chain carries TRBV5-1 and TRBJ1-5, with 9 bases identical to TRBD1. Germline CDR1 and CDR2: SGHRS and YFSETQ. This CDR3 spans 16 amino acids. Trimming cost V 4 bases and J 5 bases; bases outside gene matches: 10. The CDR3 nucleotides read TGCGCCAGCAGCCTAACAGGGGGCCTACAGGATCAGCCCCAGCATTTT. It is translated as CASSLTGGLQDQPQHF.

This clonotype was observed a few times. The chain is built from TRBV18 and TRBJ1-2; no clear D gene. CDR3 length: 15 residues. V was shortened by 8 bases and J by 0 bases, with 16 bases between the two germline ends. Germline V gene lookup returns CDR1 KGHSH and CDR2 LQKENI. DNA for the CDR3: TGTGCCAGCCAACGAAGCTCCGGCCCTAACTATGGCTACACCTTC. This gives the protein CASQRSSGPNYGYTF.

The rearrangement links TRBV5-1 to TRBJ2-2; D might be TRBD1 (6 bases). V was shortened by 1 base and J by 4 bases, with 14 bases between the two germline ends. The CDR3 totals 16 residues. Germline loops: CDR1 SGHRS, CDR2 YFSETQ. The DNA of the CDR3 is TGCGCCAGCAGCTTGAGTACAGGGACGGGCACCGGGGAGCTGTTTTTT. It yields the protein CASSLSTGTGTGELFF.

The genes are TRBV29-1 and TRBJ2-3; 9 nucleotides match TRBD2. The germline gives CDR1 SQVTM, CDR2 ANQGSEA. This CDR3 has 15 amino acids. Trimming cost V 0 bases and J 6 bases; bases outside gene matches: 7. The CDR3 DNA follows: TGCAGCGTTGAAGAGACTAGCGGCTTATGGGATACGCAGTATTTT. It translates to CSVEETSGLWDTQYF.

This chain links TRBV7-2 with TRBJ2-3, with TRBD2 matching over 7 bases. Germline V gene lookup returns CDR1 SGHTA and CDR2 FQGNSA. The V gene end was trimmed by 4 bases and the J gene end by 0 bases; junction bases not matched to a gene: 1. This CDR3 is 14 amino acids long. CDR3 in DNA: TGTGCCAGCAGCTGGGACTATAGCACAGATACGCAGTATTTT. Translating gives CASSWDYSTDTQYF.

This clonotype appeared many times. The chain recombines TRBV12-3 or TRBV12-4 with TRBJ2-1; 11 bases align to TRBD2. This CDR3 spans 13 amino acids. The V and J ends lost 6 bases and 5 bases, in that order; junction bases with no gene match: 0. DNA for the CDR3: TGTGCCAGCAGGACTAGCGGGAACAATGAGCAGTTCTTC. Protein sequence: CASRTSGNNEQFF.

Remarks on this clonotype: A read error may be the cause here, since a much bigger clone is one base away. CDR3 in amino acids: CASSDQWGSYEQYF. The CDR3 DNA is TGCGCCAGCAGCGATCAGTGGGGGTCCTACGAGCAGTACTTC. This chain uses TRBV5-1 with TRBJ2-7; possibly TRBD1 or TRBD2 for D (5 bases each). V was cut by 4 bases and J by 1 base, with 12 bases left in between. Germline values: CDR1 SGHRS, CDR2 YFSETQ. This CDR3 contains 14 residues.

As regards this clonotype: Germline and junction disagree at one end, which may indicate a read error. V is TRBV15 and J is TRBJ2-3, with a possible D match to TRBD2 (6 bases). The CDR3 has 17 amino acids. CDR1 is LNHNV, CDR2 YYDKDF, per germline (reference sequence). CDR3 in amino acids: CATSRDLKRASKDTQYF. Written as DNA, the CDR3 is TGTGCCACCAGCAGAGACCTAAAGCGGGCTAGCAAAGATACGCAGTATTTT. The variable domain in full, completed from reference TRBV15 and TRBJ2-3, reads DAMVIQNPRYQVTQFGKPVTLSCSQTLNHNVMYWYQQKSSQAPKLLFHYYDKDFNNEADTPDNFQSRRPNTSFCFLDIRSPGLGDTAMYLCATSRDLKRASKDTQYFGPGTRLTVL.

This sequence joins TRBV3-1 and TRBJ2-1; D call uncertain. The CDR3 covers 12 residues. V dropped 5 bases and J dropped 8 bases, with 10 bases sitting between them. Germline V lookup: CDR1 LGHDT, CDR2 YNNKEL (reference sequence). CDR3 bases: TGTGCCAGCAGCACCCCCCGGGATGAGCAGTTCTTC. It encodes CASSTPRDEQFF.

The rearrangement uses TRBV25-1 and TRBJ2-1, with 7 nucleotides matching TRBD1. This CDR3 region has 15 residues. CDR1 is MGHDK, CDR2 SYGVNS, per germline. The ends lost 3 bases at V and 6 bases at J; junction bases unmatched: 8. CDR3 amino acids: CASSDDRVGANEQFF. In DNA form, the CDR3 reads TGTGCCAGCAGTGACGACAGGGTTGGGGCCAATGAGCAGTTCTTC.

The gene calls are TRBV6-5 and TRBJ1-1, with D perhaps TRBD1 (6 bases). Germline CDR1 reads MNHEY; CDR2 reads SVGAGI. V was clipped by 4 bases and J by 8 bases, with 11 bases between them. CDR3 length: 12 amino acids. CDR3 bases: TGTGCCAGCAGTTTTCGCCAGGGGGAAGCTTTCTTT. Amino acids: CASSFRQGEAFF.

This clonotype turned up a few times. The chain carries TRBV18 and TRBJ2-1, with D perhaps TRBD2 (5 bases). With 4 bases removed from V and 9 bases from J, the gap between germline ends came to 13 bases. The V gene's germline CDR1 is KGHSH and CDR2 LQKENI. The CDR3 is 13 residues long. CDR3 nucleotides: TGTGCCAGCTCACGTACAATAGAGGGTGAGCAGTTCTTC. Protein: CASSRTIEGEQFF. Supplemented by reference TRBV18 and TRBJ2-1, the full variable domain reads NAGVMQNPRHLVRRRGQEARLRCSPMKGHSHVYWYRQLPEEGLKFMVYLQKENIIDESGMPKERFSAEFPKEGPSILRIQQVVRGDSAAYFCASSRTIEGEQFFGPGTRLTVL.

This clonotype was found many times. This chain connects TRBV2 to TRBJ2-1; D unresolved. The ends were cut back, 7 bases at V and 7 bases at J, with 14 bases in the middle. Germline loops: CDR1 SNHLY, CDR2 FYNNEI. The CDR3 contains 13 residues. In nucleotides, the CDR3 is TGTGCCAGCACTCCTCTCTCCAATAATGAGCAGTTCTTC. It specifies CASTPLSNNEQFF.

This clonotype was seen repeatedly, ten times or more. This rearrangement joins TRBV12-3 or TRBV12-4 to TRBJ2-5, with no clear D. The CDR3 spans 12 residues. V was shortened by 2 bases and J by 5 bases, with 6 bases between the two germline ends. The DNA for the CDR3 is TGTGCCAGCAGTTTATCTAGGGAGACCCAGTACTTC. Translating gives CASSLSRETQYF.

This clonotype occurred a few times. The chain has TRBV6-6 and TRBJ2-2; 9 nucleotides line up with TRBD2. The CDR3 spans 15 residues. The J segment lost 6 bases and the V segment lost 0 bases, leaving 2 bases of the junction unmatched. Germline-derived CDR1 and CDR2 are MNHNY and SVGAGI (reference sequence). CDR3 sequence reads: CASSYSREGAGELFF. The CDR3, as DNA: TGTGCCAGCAGTTACTCGCGGGAGGGTGCCGGGGAGCTGTTTTTT.